This paragraph covers one TCR beta chain sequence. Between the trimmed V and J ends, which lost 5 bases and 9 bases, there was a span of 20 bases. CDR3 length equals 15 residues. CDR1 SNHLY and CDR2 FYNNEI come from the germline V gene. The data were produced by immunoSEQ multiplex PCR, yet TCRdb's version contains in-frame clones alone and is incomplete. The sample lists a few hundred thousand clones; around 84% were seen once. This sample was taken from a study of blood T cell repertoires in COVID-19. Sequences were obtained from peripheral blood. The origin of this receptor is a man in his fifties or sixties who had recovered from COVID-19. The gene calls are TRBV2 and TRBJ2-1; D unresolved. This chain's CDR3 is CASSLYPGNVGEQFF. As DNA, the CDR3 is TGTGCCAGCAGTCTCTACCCAGGCAATGTGGGTGAGCAGTTCTTC.